This T cell receptor (beta chain) emerged from a study of radiotherapy plus CTLA-4 blockade in lung cancer. Study observations and caveats: Reported findings show early blood T cell clone dynamics, with interferon-beta, best predicted response. Subsequent to radiotherapy plus ipilimumab, tumor-derived TCR clones underwent expansion in blood.

On this clone: What it recognizes is unknown.

Trimming stripped 6 bases from V and 2 bases from J, with 14 bases between. CDR1 and CDR2 from the germline V gene are MGHRA and YSYEKL. The CDR3 is 15 residues long. Produced via immunoSEQ multiplex PCR; TCRdb's table is partial and in-frame only. The sample consists of roughly 80,000 clones, just under 75% of them appearing once. The sequencing used peripheral blood, collected from a patient treated with radiotherapy plus ipilimumab. The chain combines TRBV4-1 with TRBJ2-1, with D maybe TRBD2 (6 bases). The clonotype originates from a human donor with non-small cell lung cancer whose response to radiotherapy plus ipilimumab could not be evaluated. This CDR3 is CASSPTSYPYNEQFF. CDR3 nucleotides: TGCGCCAGCAGTCCTACTAGCTACCCCTACAATGAGCAGTTCTTC.